This T cell receptor beta chain appears in the sequencing data of a study of T-cell reconstitution after alpha-beta-depleted transplantation in children. Notes on the study in general: Reportedly, alpha-beta T cells present about two months post-transplant originated from several hundred expanded clones of graft origin.

CDR3 length equals 14 residues. CDR1 and CDR2 (germline): SQVTM, ANQGSEA. The V end lost 6 bases, the J end lost 4 bases, and 17 bases lay between the germline ends. As to this clonotype: Its target is not known.

Library preparation (for TCRbeta) was performed with unique molecular identifiers. In TCRdb, the PCR reads were re-called with MiXCR into one record per CDR3 protein. The data show 800,000 to 1,000,000 distinct CDR3 sequences, about 30% seen once. The source of this sequence is a boy under two years old who had a stem cell transplant for SCID, so the T cells may come from the graft donor. This specimen consisted of PBMCs, mostly from graft donor cells, obtained 360 days after TCRalphabeta/CD19-depleted stem cell transplant. The rearrangement joins TRBV29-1 to TRBJ2-3; maybe TRBD2 (7 bases). The CDR3 is CSVDLGGLADTQYF. The CDR3 DNA is TGCAGCGTGGATTTGGGGGGGCTGGCAGATACGCAGTATTTT.